A single TCR beta chain is shown here with its context. What this receptor recognizes is not known. No per-base quality is available; no much larger clone lies one base away. The data derive from a study of T cells in tuberculosis (dated 2018 in TCRdb). For the wider study: To characterize T cells specific for the mycobacterial lipid antigen glucose monomycolate (GMM), the study used CD1B tetramers together with high-throughput TCR immunosequencing. With under twelve people per group, a South African clinical cohort compared IGRA-negative adolescents, IGRA-positive adolescents with latent tuberculosis, and adults with active tuberculosis.

TCR libraries were generated with the immunoSEQ multiplex PCR assay, using TCR-beta and/or TCR-alpha/delta assays for each sample. The Illumina high-throughput platform was used to sequence the amplified TCR libraries. As for the original processing: Clustering and dimensionality reduction relied on pairwise TCRdist distances among GMM-specific receptors from T cells that were either sorted ex vivo or expanded in vitro. Each clinical repertoire was assigned a mean NN-distance score, defined as the average TCRdist to the nearest 10% of tetramer-positive reference sequences. GEM TCR motif frequency was calculated as the fraction of unique TCRs that matched known GEM sequences in V/J usage and CDR3 length. Active tuberculosis was classified by linear discriminant analysis with leave-one-out cross-validation, implemented in scikit-learn. TCRdb carries this immuneACCESS record with in-frame sequences only. Its versions omit some clonotypes, under half of them owing to an unresolved V gene in the studies checked, with the rest unexplained. The V and J calls and clone size were taken over from that table, and D and trimming were inferred from the DNA. A total of about 41,000 clones appear in this sample, 95% of them only once. The top ten hold roughly 3.5% of the sample.

At study entry, a tuberculin skin test and the QuantiFERON-TB GOLD In-Tube IGRA were used to screen adolescents for latent tuberculosis infection. Unsorted cryopreserved PBMC were immunosequenced, covering on average around 100,000 T cells per clinical donor. Eleven high schools in the Worcester region of the Western Cape, South Africa, served as enrollment sites for adolescents aged 12 to 18 years. Around 10 M. tuberculosis-infected adolescents and around 10 uninfected adolescents were selected, with the two groups matched for age and sex. Adolescent PBMC were isolated from freshly drawn heparinized blood by density centrifugation and cryopreserved. Summary of the overall study and its limitations: Shorter CDR3-alpha lengths in active tuberculosis patients partly drove the smaller NN-distances, and the TCR-beta difference was not statistically significant. An accuracy of just under 90% (AUROC approximately 0.91) was reached by a classifier using the diverse GMM-specific repertoire, compared with around 70% accuracy when GEM motif frequencies were used. Smaller mean NN-distances to GMM-specific TCRs were observed in active tuberculosis TCR-alpha repertoires than in IGRA-negative controls, suggesting clonal expansion of GMM-specific TCRs. Clinical samples were selected based on which cryopreserved specimens were available, and the active tuberculosis cases were adults whereas the controls were adolescents.

Via the germline V gene, CDR1 is MDHEN and CDR2 SYDVKM. Taken from cysteine to phenylalanine, the CDR3 has 15 residues. The CDR3 DNA has 45 bases and is translated from base 1. V gives up 1 base and J gives up 6 bases, and the segment between their germline ends measures 15 bases. The chain links TRBV28 with TRBJ1-2; the best D guess is TRBD1, with 5 bases matching. Sequencing was performed on PBMCs. The receptor was isolated from a donor between 10 and 35 years old with latent tuberculosis or without tuberculosis infection. In nucleotides, the sequence is TGTGCCAGCAGTTTATATAGGCCAGGGCCTGATGGCTACACCTTC. Its protein reads: CASSLYRPGPDGYTF.